A single sample is the source of the 18 T cell receptor beta chains below, sequenced in a study of human versus mouse CDR3 diversity and MHC coevolution. The protocol was immunoSEQ multiplex PCR, while the TCRdb copy is restricted to in-frame clones and leaves out a portion. Found here are tens of thousands of clones, 90% to 95% of them singletons; the top ten hold around 18%. The specimen sequenced was naive CD4+ T cells from blood. Subset defined: CD45RO-negative CD62L-positive naive CD4 T cells. The receptors stem from a person aged 55 to 75 in good health.

This clone was counted only a few times. V and J are TRBV19 and TRBJ2-7; a possible D gene is TRBD1 (6 bases). Trimming took 5 bases from V and 5 from J, leaving 13 bases between them. CDR3 length equals 13 residues. Germline V gene sequence: CDR1 LNHDA, CDR2 SQIVND (reference sequence). The CDR3 reads CASSLEGVDEQYF. The DNA for the CDR3 is TGTGCCAGTAGTCTCGAGGGGGTCGACGAGCAGTACTTC.

The V gene is TRBV6-5, the J gene TRBJ2-7; 8 nucleotides agree with TRBD2. The CDR3 length is 12 residues. CDR1 and CDR2 from the germline V gene are MNHEY and SVGAGI. V lost 5 bases to trimming and J lost 4 bases; unmatched junction nucleotides: 1. CDR3 in amino acids: CASSRGGYEQYF. The DNA for the CDR3 is TGTGCCAGCAGTCGGGGGGGGTACGAGCAGTACTTC.

This chain connects TRBV18 to TRBJ2-7, with TRBD1 identical over 7 bases. The CDR3 spans 14 residues. The ends lost 1 base at V and 3 bases at J; junction bases unmatched: 3. Germline-derived CDR1 and CDR2 are KGHSH and LQKENI. CDR3 sequence (DNA): TGTGCCAGCTCACCACAGACAGGGAGCTACGAGCAGTACTTC. As protein: CASSPQTGSYEQYF.

The J gene is TRBJ2-5, the V gene TRBV27; D ambiguous. V was cut by 3 bases and J by 4 bases, with 9 bases left in between. CDR1 and CDR2 from the germline V gene are MNHEY and SMNVEV (reference sequence). The CDR3 is 13 amino acids. CDR3 amino acids: CASSFQFSETQYF. DNA for the CDR3: TGTGCCAGCAGTTTCCAGTTCTCAGAGACCCAGTACTTC.

The chain couples TRBV4-2 to TRBJ2-5; 10 bases are a match to TRBD2. Germline lookup yields CDR1 LGHNA and CDR2 YNFKEQ. This CDR3 spans 17 amino acids. V was pared by 1 base and J by 5 bases, with 10 bases of the junction left unmatched. CDR3 sequence reads: CASSQGQAGGGEETQYF. CDR3 sequence (DNA): TGTGCCAGCAGCCAAGGGCAAGCGGGAGGGGGGGAGGAGACCCAGTACTTC.

The chain carries TRBV5-1 and TRBJ1-1; D is undetermined. V dropped 4 bases and J dropped 11 bases, with 18 bases sitting between them. Germline values: CDR1 SGHRS, CDR2 YFSETQ. The CDR3 is 13 amino acids. The CDR3 spells CASSHNPSPEAFF. The CDR3 DNA reads as TGCGCCAGCAGCCACAATCCGTCCCCGGAGGCTTTCTTT.

The chain combines TRBV9 with TRBJ2-3, with 9 bases that match TRBD2. The CDR3 covers 17 residues. Trimming cost V 4 bases and J 6 bases; bases outside gene matches: 15. Germline CDR1 and CDR2: SGDLS and YYNGEE. The chain's CDR3 is CASSPTIGGRAGDTQYF. The CDR3, as DNA: TGTGCCAGCAGCCCCACCATCGGCGGGAGGGCAGGCGATACGCAGTATTTT.

The chain is built from TRBV5-4 and TRBJ1-1; tentatively, D is TRBD1 (6 bases). The CDR3 spans 15 residues. Germline CDR1 reads SGHNT; CDR2 reads YYREEE (reference sequence). With 4 bases removed from V and 6 bases from J, the gap between germline ends came to 19 bases. CDR3 coding DNA: TGTGCCAGCAGCCCCCGGGCAGGGGCTACCGCTGAAGCTTTCTTT. This codes for CASSPRAGATAEAFF.

The rearrangement joins TRBV5-1 to TRBJ2-2; TRBD2 agrees at 11 bases. This CDR3 has 17 residues. Trimming removed 0 bases from V and 7 bases from J; junction bases left unmatched: 8. In germline, CDR1 is SGHRS, CDR2 YFSETQ. The DNA of the CDR3 is TGCGCCAGCAGCTTGGGACTAGCGGGATCGAGTGTCGGGGAGCTGTTTTTT. Protein product: CASSLGLAGSSVGELFF.

V and J are TRBV29-1 and TRBJ2-7, with TRBD2 matching 11 bases. V lost 3 bases to trimming and J lost 7 bases; unmatched junction nucleotides: 8. CDR1 is SQVTM, CDR2 ANQGSEA, per germline. The CDR3 spans 14 residues. CDR3 coding DNA: TGCAGCGTTGATACTAGCGGGAGCGGTCGGGAGCAGTACTTC. Amino acid sequence: CSVDTSGSGREQYF.

The V and J genes are TRBV29-1 and TRBJ2-5; perhaps TRBD2 as D (6 bases). The CDR3 spans 13 residues. Trimming took 4 bases from V and 5 from J, leaving 14 bases between them. Germline CDR1 reads SQVTM; CDR2 reads ANQGSEA. The CDR3 region has the DNA TGCAGCGTTGGAGGGGCGGGGAGCGAGACCCAGTACTTC. This codes for CSVGGAGSETQYF.

The gene calls are TRBV4-1 and TRBJ1-2; the D gene is possibly TRBD1 (6 bases). V lost 0 bases and J 2 bases, leaving 10 bases between the germline ends. CDR1 and CDR2 (germline): MGHRA, YSYEKL. This CDR3 has 15 residues. CDR3 sequence: CASSQDPGGNYGYTF. The CDR3, as DNA: TGCGCCAGCAGCCAAGATCCGGGGGGCAACTATGGCTACACCTTC.

The chain employs TRBV6-4 and TRBJ1-6; the D gene is possibly TRBD1 (5 bases). The CDR3 loop spans 15 amino acids. V dropped 6 bases and J dropped 7 bases, with 16 bases sitting between them. Looked up from germline, CDR1 is MRHNA and CDR2 is SNTAGT. CDR3: CASRETQAANSPLHF. The CDR3 nucleotides read TGTGCCAGCAGGGAGACACAGGCGGCCAATTCACCCCTCCACTTT.

The chain is built from TRBV18 and TRBJ1-1; 9 bases map to TRBD1. The V and J ends lost 4 bases and 6 bases, in that order; junction bases with no gene match: 9. Looked up from germline, CDR1 is KGHSH and CDR2 is LQKENI. The CDR3 is made up of 15 amino acids. The CDR3: CASSLTGQGGPEAFF. DNA of the CDR3: TGTGCCAGCTCACTCACGGGACAGGGCGGGCCTGAAGCTTTCTTT. Full variable domain (missing parts from reference TRBV18 and TRBJ1-1): NAGVMQNPRHLVRRRGQEARLRCSPMKGHSHVYWYRQLPEEGLKFMVYLQKENIIDESGMPKERFSAEFPKEGPSILRIQQVVRGDSAAYFCASSLTGQGGPEAFFGQGTRLTVV.

The gene calls are TRBV6-6 and TRBJ2-3; 8 bases line up with TRBD2. V dropped 2 bases and J dropped 2; count of bases not matched to a gene: 6. This CDR3 contains 16 residues. Germline CDR1 and CDR2: MNHNY and SVGAGI (reference sequence). The CDR3 sequence is CASSYRAGGFTDTQYF. In DNA form, the CDR3 reads TGTGCCAGCAGTTACCGGGCGGGGGGATTCACAGATACGCAGTATTTT.

The chain employs TRBV5-1 and TRBJ2-7; tentative D call: TRBD2 (6 bases). Trimming shortened V by 4 bases and J by 5 bases, and 13 bases separated the two germline ends. The CDR3 loop spans 13 amino acids. Germline V gene lookup returns CDR1 SGHRS and CDR2 YFSETQ. The CDR3 DNA reads TGCGCCAGCAGCGCCGGGAGCGTGGACGAGCAGTACTTC. It encodes CASSAGSVDEQYF.

This clone was observed once. The V call is TRBV5-8, the J call TRBJ1-4; D not resolved. This CDR3 has 15 residues. Germline assignment: CDR1 SGHTS and CDR2 YDEGEE. The V gene lost 2 bases and the J gene lost 10 bases, with 18 bases spanning the gap. The CDR3 here is CASSFRTPTGAKLFF. CDR3 coding DNA: TGTGCCAGCAGCTTTCGGACTCCAACGGGTGCAAAACTGTTTTTT.

This clone is a singleton in its sample. V and J are TRBV6-5 and TRBJ1-1; D remains ambiguous. V was cut by 4 bases and J by 6 bases, with 9 bases left in between. The CDR3 length is 12 residues. CDR1 MNHEY and CDR2 SVGAGI come from the germline V gene. Here the CDR3 reads CASSFRGSEAFF. In nucleotides, the CDR3 is TGTGCCAGCAGTTTTCGGGGTTCTGAAGCTTTCTTT.